Presented here are 2 T cell receptor beta chains from one specimen sequenced in a study of tumor-infiltrating lymphocytes in oesophageal squamous cell carcinoma. TCRdb fed the PCR reads into MiXCR, producing one record per CDR3 protein. There are about 14,000 distinct CDR3 sequences in the sample; 45% to 50% occur only once, and roughly 15% lies in the top ten. Material: blood. The receptors were sampled from a male donor with esophageal squamous cell carcinoma.

The rearrangement links TRBV10-3 to TRBJ2-3; D is undetermined. The V gene lost 6 bases and the J gene lost 0 bases, with 4 bases spanning the gap. CDR3 length: 12 residues. Per germline, CDR1 ENHRY and CDR2 SYGVKD. In nucleotides, the CDR3 is TGTGCCATCAGGGACAGCACAGATACGCAGTATTTT. It is translated as CAIRDSTDTQYF.

This clonotype was recorded many times. The CDR3 loop reads CASGRPDRVDTGELFF. The DNA of the CDR3 is TGTGCCAGTGGGCGTCCGGACAGGGTCGACACCGGGGAGCTGTTTTTT. The rearrangement links TRBV19 to TRBJ2-2; 8 nucleotides align to TRBD1. CDR1 is LNHDA, CDR2 SQIVND, per germline (reference sequence). The junction had 11 bases not matched to a gene; V was cut back by 8 bases and J by 3 bases. The CDR3 extends over 16 amino acids. Full variable domain (rest looked up from reference TRBV19 and TRBJ2-2): DGGITQSPKYLFRKEGQNVTLSCEQNLNHDAMYWYRQDPGQGLRLIYYSQIVNDFQKGDIAEGYSVSREKKESFPLTVTSAQKNPTAFYLCASGRPDRVDTGELFFGEGSRLTVL.